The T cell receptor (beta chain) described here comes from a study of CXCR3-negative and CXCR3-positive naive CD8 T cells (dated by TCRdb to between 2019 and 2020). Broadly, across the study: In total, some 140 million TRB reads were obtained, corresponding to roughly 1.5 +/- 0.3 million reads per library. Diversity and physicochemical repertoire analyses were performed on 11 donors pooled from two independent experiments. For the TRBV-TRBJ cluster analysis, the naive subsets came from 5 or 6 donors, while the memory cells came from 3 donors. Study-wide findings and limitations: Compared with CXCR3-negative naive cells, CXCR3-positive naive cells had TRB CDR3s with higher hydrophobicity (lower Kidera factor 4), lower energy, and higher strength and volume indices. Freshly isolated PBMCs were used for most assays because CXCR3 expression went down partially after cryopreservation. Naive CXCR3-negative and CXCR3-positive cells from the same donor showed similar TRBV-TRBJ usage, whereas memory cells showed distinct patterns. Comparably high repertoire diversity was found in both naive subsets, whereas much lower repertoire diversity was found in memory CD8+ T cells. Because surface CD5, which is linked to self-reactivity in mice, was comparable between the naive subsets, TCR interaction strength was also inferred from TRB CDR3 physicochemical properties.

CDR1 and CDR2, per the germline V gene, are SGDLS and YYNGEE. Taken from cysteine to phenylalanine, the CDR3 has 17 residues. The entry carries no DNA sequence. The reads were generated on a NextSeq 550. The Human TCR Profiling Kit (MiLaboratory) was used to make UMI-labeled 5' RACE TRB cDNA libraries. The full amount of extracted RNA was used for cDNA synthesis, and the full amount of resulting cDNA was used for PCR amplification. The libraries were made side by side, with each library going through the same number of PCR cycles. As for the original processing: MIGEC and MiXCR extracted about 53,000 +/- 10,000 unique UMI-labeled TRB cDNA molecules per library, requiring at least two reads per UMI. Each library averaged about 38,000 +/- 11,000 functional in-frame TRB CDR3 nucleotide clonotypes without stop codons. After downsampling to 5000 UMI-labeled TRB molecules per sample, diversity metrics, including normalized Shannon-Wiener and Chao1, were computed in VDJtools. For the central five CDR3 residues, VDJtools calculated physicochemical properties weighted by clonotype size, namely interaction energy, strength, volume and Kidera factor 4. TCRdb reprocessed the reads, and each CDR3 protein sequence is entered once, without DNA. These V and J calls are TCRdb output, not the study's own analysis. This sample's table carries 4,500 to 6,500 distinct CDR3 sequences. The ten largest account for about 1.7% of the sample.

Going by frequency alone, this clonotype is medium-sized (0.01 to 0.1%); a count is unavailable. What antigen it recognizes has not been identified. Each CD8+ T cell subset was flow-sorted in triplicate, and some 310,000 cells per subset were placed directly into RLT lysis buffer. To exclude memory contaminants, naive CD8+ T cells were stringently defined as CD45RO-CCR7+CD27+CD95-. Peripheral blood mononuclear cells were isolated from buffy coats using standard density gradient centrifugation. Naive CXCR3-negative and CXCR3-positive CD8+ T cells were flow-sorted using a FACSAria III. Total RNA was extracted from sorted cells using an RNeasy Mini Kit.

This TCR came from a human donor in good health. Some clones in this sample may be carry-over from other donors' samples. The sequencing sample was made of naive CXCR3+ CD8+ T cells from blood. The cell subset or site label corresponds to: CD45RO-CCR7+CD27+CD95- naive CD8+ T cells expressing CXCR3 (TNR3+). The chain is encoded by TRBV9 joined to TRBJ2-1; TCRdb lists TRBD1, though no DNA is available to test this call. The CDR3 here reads CASSDSWDRGSYNEQFF.